A selection of T cell receptor beta chains follows, all from one sample in a study of shared clonotypes between healthy human individuals. Here immunoSEQ multiplex PCR was the method, and the copy in TCRdb shows in-frame clones only, minus some. The repertoire holds some 2,500,000 clones, 80% to 95% seen once, with about 0.38% in the top ten. Sequenced material: naive CD4+ T cells from PBMCs. The receptors originated from a man younger than 35 in good health. Some clones in this sample may be carry-over from other donors' samples. CDR3s include the opening cysteine and the closing phenylalanine or tryptophan.

v_gene | CDR3aa
TRBV7-2 | CASSPQGGGTEAFF
TRBV7-3 | CASGGDYGYTF
TRBV5-6 | CASRPGWETEAFF
TRBV6-6 | CASSYNGPQYTDTQYF
TRBV28 | CASTTRKEAQHF
TRBV2 | CASSGGTSEQFF
TRBV18 | CASSSDGTGGGELFF
TRBV23-1 | CASTHKLAWVQGGENEQFF
TRBV7-2 | CASSLQAGSSYNEQFF
TRBV14 | CASSQERGPYNEQFF
TRBV28 | CASSLPGANNSPLHF
TRBV7-2 | CASSSRGGGTDTQYF
TRBV27 | CASSVRTVATNEKLFF
TRBV2 | CASSPGLASLSYEQYF
TRBV7-9 | CASSLAPRGSRNEQFF
TRBV4-1 | CASSQETSGRRSYNEQFF
TRBV28 | CASSRGLAGIPYNEQFF
TRBV28 | CASSLEGTPIYGYTF
TRBV21-1 | CASSTTQGSTYEQYF
TRBV9 | CASSYERIGPANTGELFF
TRBV28 | CASSLFRTSSYEQYF
TRBV28 | CASLDRDRGHEQYF
TRBV10-3 | CAISVDGSAFEQYF
TRBV29-1 | CSVPPKPGGSHTF
TRBV19 | CASTTGAGRLQSQHF
TRBV25-1 | CASSLRTGYTGELFF
TRBV4-1 | CASSQDAQYSGNTIYF
TRBV2 | CASGSLIQETQYF
TRBV5-1 | CASSLGRNTLYGYTF
TRBV5-4 | CASSLPTGSEAFF
TRBV27 | CASIEHGEQYF
TRBV7-3 | CASSSRYRESSSLF
TRBV10-1 | CASSESTGKLFF
TRBV25-1 | CASSARGRGLNEQFF
TRBV7-8 | CASSLTGSSYNEQFF
TRBV9 | CASSGGLVEATDTQYF
TRBV7-9 | CASSRYDRGSGNTIYF
TRBV7-3 | CASSLTGQSGYTF
TRBV4-1 | CASSQGGQGAKVWGYTF
TRBV9 | CASSASRWGDNYGYTF
TRBV18 | CASSPVQQDTGELFF
TRBV18 | CASQDRVSTDTQYF
TRBV13 | CASSLYASGGTYNEQFF
TRBV28 | CASSFRDTQYF
TRBV6-5 | CASTLPGAETQYF
TRBV11-2 | CASSSEGSGYTF
TRBV7-2 | CASSLRRGNYNEQFF
TRBV4-1 | CASSQGGPGHILSSYEQYF
TRBV5-1 | CASSERTGDNTGELFF
TRBV7-2 | CASSPRTSGRGYNEQFF